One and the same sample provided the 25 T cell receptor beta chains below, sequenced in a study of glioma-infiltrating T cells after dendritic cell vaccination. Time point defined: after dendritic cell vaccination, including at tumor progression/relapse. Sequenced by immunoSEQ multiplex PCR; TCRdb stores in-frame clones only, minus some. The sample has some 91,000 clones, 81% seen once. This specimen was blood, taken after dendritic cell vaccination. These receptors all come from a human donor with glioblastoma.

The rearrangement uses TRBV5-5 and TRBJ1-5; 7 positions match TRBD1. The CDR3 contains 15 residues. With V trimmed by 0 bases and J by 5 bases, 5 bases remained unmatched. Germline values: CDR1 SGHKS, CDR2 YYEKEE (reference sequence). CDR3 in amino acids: CASSLETGLYQPQHF. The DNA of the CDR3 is TGTGCCAGCAGCTTGGAGACAGGGCTTTATCAGCCCCAGCATTTT. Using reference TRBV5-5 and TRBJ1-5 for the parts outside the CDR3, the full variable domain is DAGVTQSPTHLIKTRGQQVTLRCSPISGHKSVSWYQQVLGQGPQFIFQYYEKEERGRGNFPDRFSARQFPNYSSELNVNALLLGDSALYLCASSLETGLYQPQHFGDGTRLSIL.

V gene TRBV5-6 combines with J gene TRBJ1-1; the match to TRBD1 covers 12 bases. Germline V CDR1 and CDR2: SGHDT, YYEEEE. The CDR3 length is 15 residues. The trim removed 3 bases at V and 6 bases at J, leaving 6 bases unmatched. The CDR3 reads CASSSVWDRGPEAFF. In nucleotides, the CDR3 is TGTGCCAGCAGCTCGGTCTGGGACAGGGGGCCTGAAGCTTTCTTT.

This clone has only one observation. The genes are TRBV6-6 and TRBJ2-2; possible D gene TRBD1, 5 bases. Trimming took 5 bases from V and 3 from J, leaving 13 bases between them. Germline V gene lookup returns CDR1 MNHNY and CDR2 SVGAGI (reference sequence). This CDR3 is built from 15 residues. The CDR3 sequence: CASSALQAYTGELFF. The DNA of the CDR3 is TGTGCCAGCAGTGCTCTACAGGCTTACACCGGGGAGCTGTTTTTT.

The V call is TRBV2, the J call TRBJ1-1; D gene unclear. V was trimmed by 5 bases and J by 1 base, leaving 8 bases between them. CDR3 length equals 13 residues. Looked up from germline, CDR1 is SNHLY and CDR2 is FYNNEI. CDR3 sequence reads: CASSLYRNTEAFF. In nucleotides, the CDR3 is TGTGCCAGCAGTTTATATCGGAACACTGAAGCTTTCTTT.

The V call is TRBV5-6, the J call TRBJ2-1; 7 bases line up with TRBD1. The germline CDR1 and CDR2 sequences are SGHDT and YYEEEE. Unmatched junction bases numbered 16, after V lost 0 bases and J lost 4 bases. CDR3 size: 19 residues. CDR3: CASSLEWVLGSRGYNEQFF. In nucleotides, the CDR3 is TGTGCCAGCAGCTTGGAGTGGGTTTTGGGGTCCAGGGGGTACAATGAGCAGTTCTTC. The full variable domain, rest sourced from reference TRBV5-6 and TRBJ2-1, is DAGVTQSPTHLIKTRGQQVTLRCSPKSGHDTVSWYQQALGQGPQFIFQYYEEEERQRGNFPDRFSGHQFPNYSSELNVNALLLGDSALYLCASSLEWVLGSRGYNEQFFGPGTRLTVL.

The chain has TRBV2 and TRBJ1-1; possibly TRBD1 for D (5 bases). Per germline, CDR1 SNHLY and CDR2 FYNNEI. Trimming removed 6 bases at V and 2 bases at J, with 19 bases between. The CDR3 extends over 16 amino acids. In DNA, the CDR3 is TGTGCCAGCAGCGGCACCCTTCAGACAGTTAACACTGAAGCTTTCTTT. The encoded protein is CASSGTLQTVNTEAFF.

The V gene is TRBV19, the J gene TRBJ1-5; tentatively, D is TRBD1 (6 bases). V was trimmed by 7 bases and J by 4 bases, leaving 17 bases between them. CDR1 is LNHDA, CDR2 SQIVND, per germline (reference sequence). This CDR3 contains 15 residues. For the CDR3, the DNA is TGTGCCAGTAATCGTTGGGCAGGGGAAAATCAGCCCCAGCATTTT. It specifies CASNRWAGENQPQHF.

The CDR3 nucleotides read TGTGCCAGCAGCCATGGACAGGGGGTTTCAGAGACCCAGTACTTC. Amino acid sequence: CASSHGQGVSETQYF. The rearrangement joins TRBV4-2 to TRBJ2-5; 10 bases match TRBD1. Germline lookup yields CDR1 LGHNA and CDR2 YNFKEQ. The CDR3 runs 15 residues. Trimming cost V 3 bases and J 4 bases; bases outside gene matches: 5.

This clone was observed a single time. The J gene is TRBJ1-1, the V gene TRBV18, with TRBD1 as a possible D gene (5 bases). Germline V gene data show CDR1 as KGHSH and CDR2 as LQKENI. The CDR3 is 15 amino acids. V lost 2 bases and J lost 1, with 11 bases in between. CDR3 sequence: CASSPKSRENTEAFF. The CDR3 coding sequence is TGTGCCAGCTCACCAAAGTCCAGGGAGAACACTGAAGCTTTCTTT.

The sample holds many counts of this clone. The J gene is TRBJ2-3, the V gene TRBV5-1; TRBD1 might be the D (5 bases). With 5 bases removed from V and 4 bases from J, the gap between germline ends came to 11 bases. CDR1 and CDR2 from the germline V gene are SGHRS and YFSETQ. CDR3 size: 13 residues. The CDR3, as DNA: TGCGCCAGCAGGACAGTATTGTCAGATACGCAGTATTTT. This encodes CASRTVLSDTQYF. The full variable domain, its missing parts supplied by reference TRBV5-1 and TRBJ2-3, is KAGVTQTPRYLIKTRGQQVTLSCSPISGHRSVSWYQQTPGQGLQFLFEYFSETQRNKGNFPGRFSGRQFSNSRSEMNVSTLELGDSALYLCASRTVLSDTQYFGPGTRLTVL.

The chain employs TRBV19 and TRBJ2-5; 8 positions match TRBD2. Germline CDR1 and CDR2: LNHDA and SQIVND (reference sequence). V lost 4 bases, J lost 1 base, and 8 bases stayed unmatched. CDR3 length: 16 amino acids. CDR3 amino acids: CASSSGTRRGQETQYF. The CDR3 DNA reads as TGTGCCAGTAGTAGTGGGACTAGAAGGGGCCAAGAGACCCAGTACTTC.

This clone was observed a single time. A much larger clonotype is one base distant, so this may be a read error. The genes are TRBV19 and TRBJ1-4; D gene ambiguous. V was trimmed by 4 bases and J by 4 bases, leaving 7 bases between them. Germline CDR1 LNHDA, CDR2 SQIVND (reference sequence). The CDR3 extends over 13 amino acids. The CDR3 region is CASSRERNEKLFF. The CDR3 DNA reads TGTGCCAGTAGTAGGGAGCGTAATGAAAAACTGTTTTTT.

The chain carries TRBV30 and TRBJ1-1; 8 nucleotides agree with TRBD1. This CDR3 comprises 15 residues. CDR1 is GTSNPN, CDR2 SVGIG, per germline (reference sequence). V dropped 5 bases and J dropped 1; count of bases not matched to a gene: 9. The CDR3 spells CAWGTGGSGNTEAFF. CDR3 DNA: TGTGCCTGGGGCACAGGGGGTTCGGGGAACACTGAAGCTTTCTTT.

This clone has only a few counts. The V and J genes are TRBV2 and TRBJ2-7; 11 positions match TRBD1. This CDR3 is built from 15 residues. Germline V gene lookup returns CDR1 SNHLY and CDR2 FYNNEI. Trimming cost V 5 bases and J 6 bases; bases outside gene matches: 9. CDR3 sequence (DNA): TGTGCCAGCAGTTCGGCCGGGACAGGGGGTGGCGAGCAGTACTTC. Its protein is CASSSAGTGGGEQYF.

The CDR3 coding sequence is TGCGCCAGCAGCTTTTCGGCTAGCGGGGGAGAGACCCAGTACTTC. Its protein is CASSFSASGGETQYF. The chain links TRBV5-1 to TRBJ2-5, with 10 bases fitting TRBD2. This CDR3 is 15 amino acids long. J was trimmed by 4 bases and V by 2 bases; bases with no gene match: 5. Per germline, CDR1 SGHRS and CDR2 YFSETQ.

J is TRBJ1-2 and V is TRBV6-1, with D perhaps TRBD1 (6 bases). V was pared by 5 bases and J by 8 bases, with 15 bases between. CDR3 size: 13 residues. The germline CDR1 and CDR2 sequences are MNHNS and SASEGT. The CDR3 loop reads CASSSGVGGGYTF. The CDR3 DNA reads TGTGCCAGCAGTTCAGGGGTTGGCGGAGGCTACACCTTC.

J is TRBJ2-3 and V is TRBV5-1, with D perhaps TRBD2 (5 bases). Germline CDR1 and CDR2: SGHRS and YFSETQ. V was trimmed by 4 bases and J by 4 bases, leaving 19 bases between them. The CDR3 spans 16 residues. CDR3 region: CASSPRARTDADTQYF. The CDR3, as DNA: TGCGCCAGCAGCCCGAGGGCCAGAACAGACGCAGATACGCAGTATTTT.

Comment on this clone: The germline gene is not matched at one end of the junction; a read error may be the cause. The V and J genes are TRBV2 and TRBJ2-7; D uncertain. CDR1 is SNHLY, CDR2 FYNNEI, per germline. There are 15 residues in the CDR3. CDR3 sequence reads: CASSEKAWSSYEQYF. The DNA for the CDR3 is TGTGCAAGCAGTGAAAAGGCCTGGAGCTCCTACGAGCAGTACTTC.

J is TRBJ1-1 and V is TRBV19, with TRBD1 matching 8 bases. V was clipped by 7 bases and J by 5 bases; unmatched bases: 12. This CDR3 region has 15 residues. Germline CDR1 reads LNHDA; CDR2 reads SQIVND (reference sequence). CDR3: CASKDRQGRGTEAFF. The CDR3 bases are TGTGCCAGTAAAGACCGACAGGGGAGGGGAACTGAAGCTTTCTTT.

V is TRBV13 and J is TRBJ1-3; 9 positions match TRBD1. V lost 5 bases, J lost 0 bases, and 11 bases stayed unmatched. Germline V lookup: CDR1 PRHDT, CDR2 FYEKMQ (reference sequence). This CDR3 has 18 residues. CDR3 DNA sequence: TGTGCCAGCAGCCTAACCGGGACAGGGCGAAACTCTGGAAACACCATATATTTT. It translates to CASSLTGTGRNSGNTIYF. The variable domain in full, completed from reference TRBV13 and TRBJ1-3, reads AAGVIQSPRHLIKEKRETATLKCYPIPRHDTVYWYQQGPGQDPQFLISFYEKMQSDKGSIPDRFSAQQFSDYHSELNMSSLELGDSALYFCASSLTGTGRNSGNTIYFGEGSWLTVV.

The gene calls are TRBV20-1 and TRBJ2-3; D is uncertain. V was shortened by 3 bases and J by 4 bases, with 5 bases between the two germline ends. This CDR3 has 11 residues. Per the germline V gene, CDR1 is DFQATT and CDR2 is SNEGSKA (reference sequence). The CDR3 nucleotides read TGCAGTGCTAGGGCCCCAGATACGCAGTATTTT. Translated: CSARAPDTQYF.

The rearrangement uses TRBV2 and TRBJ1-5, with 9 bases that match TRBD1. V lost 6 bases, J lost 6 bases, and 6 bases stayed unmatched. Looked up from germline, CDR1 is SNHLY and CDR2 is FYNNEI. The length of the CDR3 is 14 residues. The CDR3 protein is CASSGTGGGQPQHF. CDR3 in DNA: TGTGCCAGCAGCGGAACAGGGGGCGGTCAGCCCCAGCATTTT.

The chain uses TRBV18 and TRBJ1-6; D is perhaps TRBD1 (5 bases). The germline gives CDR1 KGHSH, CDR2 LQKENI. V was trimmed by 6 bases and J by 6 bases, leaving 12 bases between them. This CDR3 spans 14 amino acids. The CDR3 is CASSVQGANSPLHF. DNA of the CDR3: TGTGCCAGCTCCGTTCAGGGCGCTAATTCACCCCTCCACTTT.

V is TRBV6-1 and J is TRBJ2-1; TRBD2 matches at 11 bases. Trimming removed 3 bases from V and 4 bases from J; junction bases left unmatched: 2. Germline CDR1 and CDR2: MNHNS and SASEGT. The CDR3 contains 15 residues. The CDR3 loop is CASSEGLAEYNEQFF. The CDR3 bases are TGTGCCAGCAGTGAGGGACTAGCGGAATACAATGAGCAGTTCTTC.

The CDR3 nucleotides are TGTGCCAGCAGCTTGTCAGGGGGCGTCGGCTACACCTTC. Translating it yields CASSLSGGVGYTF. The chain couples TRBV7-8 to TRBJ1-2, with 8 bases lining up with TRBD1. Per the germline V gene, CDR1 is SGHVS and CDR2 is FQNEAQ. The CDR3 has 13 amino acids. V gave up 3 bases and J gave up 8 bases; unmatched junction bases: 5.